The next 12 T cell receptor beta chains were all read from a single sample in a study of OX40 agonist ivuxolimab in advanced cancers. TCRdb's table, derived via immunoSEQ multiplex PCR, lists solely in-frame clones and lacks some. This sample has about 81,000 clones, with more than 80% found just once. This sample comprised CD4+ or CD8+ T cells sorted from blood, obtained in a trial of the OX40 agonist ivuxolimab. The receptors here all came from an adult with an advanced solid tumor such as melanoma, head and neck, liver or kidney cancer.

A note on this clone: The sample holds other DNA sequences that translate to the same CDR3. The CDR3 loop reads CAWSPRDLYEQYF. The CDR3 DNA reads as TGTGCCTGGAGTCCCCGGGATCTTTACGAGCAGTACTTC. This sequence joins TRBV30 and TRBJ2-7, with D possibly being TRBD2 (5 bases). The germline V gene encodes CDR1 GTSNPN and CDR2 SVGIG (reference sequence). V lost 2 bases to trimming and J lost 4 bases, with 12 bases between them. The CDR3 length is 13 residues.

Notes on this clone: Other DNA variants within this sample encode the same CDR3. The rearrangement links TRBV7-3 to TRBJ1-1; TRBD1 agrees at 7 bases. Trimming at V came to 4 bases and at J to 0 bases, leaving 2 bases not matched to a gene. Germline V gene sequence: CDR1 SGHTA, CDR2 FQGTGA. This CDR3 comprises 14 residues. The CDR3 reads CASSSQGMNTEAFF. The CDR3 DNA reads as TGTGCCAGCAGCTCACAGGGGATGAACACTGAAGCTTTCTTT.

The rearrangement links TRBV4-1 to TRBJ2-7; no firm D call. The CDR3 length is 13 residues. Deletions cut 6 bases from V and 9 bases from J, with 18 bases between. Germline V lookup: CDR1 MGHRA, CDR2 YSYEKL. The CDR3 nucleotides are TGCGCCAGCAGTCTAGACACGGTGGCGTGGCAGTACGTC. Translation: CASSLDTVAWQYV.

This chain's CDR3 is CASSLNGENQPQHF. CDR3 sequence (DNA): TGTGCCAGCAGCTTGAATGGGGAGAATCAGCCCCAGCATTTT. The V and J genes are TRBV5-5 and TRBJ1-5, with no clear D. Looked up from germline, CDR1 is SGHKS and CDR2 is YYEKEE (reference sequence). CDR3 length: 14 residues. Trimming left V 1 base short and J 4 bases short, with 9 bases between. Supplemented by reference TRBV5-5 and TRBJ1-5, the full variable domain reads DAGVTQSPTHLIKTRGQQVTLRCSPISGHKSVSWYQQVLGQGPQFIFQYYEKEERGRGNFPDRFSARQFPNYSSELNVNALLLGDSALYLCASSLNGENQPQHFGDGTRLSIL.

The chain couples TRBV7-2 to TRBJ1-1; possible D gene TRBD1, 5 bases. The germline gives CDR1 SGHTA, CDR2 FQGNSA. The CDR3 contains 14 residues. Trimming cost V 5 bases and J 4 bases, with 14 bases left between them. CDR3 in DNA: TGTGCCAGCAGCCGCGGGGGGTCTGGCACTGAAGCTTTCTTT. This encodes CASSRGGSGTEAFF.

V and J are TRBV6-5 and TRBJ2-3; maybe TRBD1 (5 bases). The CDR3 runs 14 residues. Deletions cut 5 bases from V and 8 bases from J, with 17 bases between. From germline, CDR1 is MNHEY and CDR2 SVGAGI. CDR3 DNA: TGTGCCAGCAGTGGGGCCCCCATCCCGGGTACGCAGTATTTT. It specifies CASSGAPIPGTQYF.

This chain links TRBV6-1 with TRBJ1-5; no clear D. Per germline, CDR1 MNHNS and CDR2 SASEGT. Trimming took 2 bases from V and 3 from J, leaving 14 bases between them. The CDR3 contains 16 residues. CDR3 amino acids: CASSERRGRINQPQHF. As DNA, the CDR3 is TGTGCCAGCAGTGAACGTCGTGGACGTATCAATCAGCCCCAGCATTTT.

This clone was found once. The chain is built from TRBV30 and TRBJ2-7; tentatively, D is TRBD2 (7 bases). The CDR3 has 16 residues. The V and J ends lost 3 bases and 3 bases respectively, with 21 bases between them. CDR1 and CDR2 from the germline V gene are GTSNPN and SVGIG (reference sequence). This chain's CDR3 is CAWRGEGGARIYEQYF. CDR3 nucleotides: TGTGCCTGGAGAGGCGAGGGGGGGGCTAGGATCTACGAGCAGTACTTC.

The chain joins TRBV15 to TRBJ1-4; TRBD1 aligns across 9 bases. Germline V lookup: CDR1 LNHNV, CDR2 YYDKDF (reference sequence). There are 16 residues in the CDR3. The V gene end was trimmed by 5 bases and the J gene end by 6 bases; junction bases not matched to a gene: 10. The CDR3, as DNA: TGTGCCACCAGCGAACGGAACAGGGGGCGGGATGAAAAACTGTTTTTT. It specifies CATSERNRGRDEKLFF.

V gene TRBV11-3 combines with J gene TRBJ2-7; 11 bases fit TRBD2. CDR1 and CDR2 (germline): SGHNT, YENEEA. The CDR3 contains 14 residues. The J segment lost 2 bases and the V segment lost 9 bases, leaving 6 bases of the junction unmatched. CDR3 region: CASSNSGRAYEQYF. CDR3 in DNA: TGTGCCAGTTCAAATAGCGGGAGGGCCTACGAGCAGTACTTC.

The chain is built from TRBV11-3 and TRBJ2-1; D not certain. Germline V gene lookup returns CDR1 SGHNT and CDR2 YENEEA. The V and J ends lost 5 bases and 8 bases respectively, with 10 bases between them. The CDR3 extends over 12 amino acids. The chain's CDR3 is CASSLGEYEQFF. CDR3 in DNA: TGTGCCAGCAGCCTAGGCGAATATGAGCAGTTCTTC.

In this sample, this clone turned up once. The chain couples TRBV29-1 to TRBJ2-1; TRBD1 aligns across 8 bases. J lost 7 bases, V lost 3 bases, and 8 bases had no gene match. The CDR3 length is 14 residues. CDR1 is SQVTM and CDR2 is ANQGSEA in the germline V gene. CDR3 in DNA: TGCAGCGTTGAGGGGGACAGGCCATCGAATGAGCAGTTCTTC. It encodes CSVEGDRPSNEQFF.